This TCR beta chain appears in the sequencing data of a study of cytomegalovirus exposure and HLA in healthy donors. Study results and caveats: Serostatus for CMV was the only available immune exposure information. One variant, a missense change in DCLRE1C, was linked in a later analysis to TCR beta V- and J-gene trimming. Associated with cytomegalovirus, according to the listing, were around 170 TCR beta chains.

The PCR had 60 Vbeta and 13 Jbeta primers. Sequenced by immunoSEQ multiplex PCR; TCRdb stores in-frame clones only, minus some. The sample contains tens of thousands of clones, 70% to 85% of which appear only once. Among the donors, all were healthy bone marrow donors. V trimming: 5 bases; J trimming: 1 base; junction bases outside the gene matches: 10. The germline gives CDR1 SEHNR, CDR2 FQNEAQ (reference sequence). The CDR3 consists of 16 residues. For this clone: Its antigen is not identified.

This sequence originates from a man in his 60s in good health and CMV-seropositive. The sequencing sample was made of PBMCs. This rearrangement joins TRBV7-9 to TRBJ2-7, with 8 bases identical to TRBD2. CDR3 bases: TGTGCCAGCAGCGGAACTAGCGGTCACCTTTCCTACGAGCAGTACTTC. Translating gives CASSGTSGHLSYEQYF.